Described below is a single T cell receptor (beta chain) sequence and its context. TCRdb's table, derived via immunoSEQ multiplex PCR, lists solely in-frame clones and lacks some. Of some 95,000 clones listed, approximately 86% are singletons. The CDR3 loop spans 17 amino acids. CDR1 and CDR2 from the germline V gene are SGDLS and YYNGEE. Trimming shortened V by 3 bases and J by 4 bases, and 22 bases separated the two germline ends. The data were taken from a study of blood T cell repertoires in COVID-19. Turning to the study itself: COVID-19 samples from acute and convalescent phases originated in the United States, Italy and Spain. The analysed material was cDNA or gDNA that came from T cells, B-cell-depleted T cells, or PBMCs.

The V and J genes are TRBV9 and TRBJ2-5, with no clear D. The source of this sequence is a man older than 75 with active or convalescent COVID-19. Sequencing was carried out using peripheral blood. The CDR3 coding sequence is TGTGCCAGCAGCGGAGGAGCGCCGTTGACTGCTTTAGAGACCCAGTACTTC. Its protein is CASSGGAPLTALETQYF.